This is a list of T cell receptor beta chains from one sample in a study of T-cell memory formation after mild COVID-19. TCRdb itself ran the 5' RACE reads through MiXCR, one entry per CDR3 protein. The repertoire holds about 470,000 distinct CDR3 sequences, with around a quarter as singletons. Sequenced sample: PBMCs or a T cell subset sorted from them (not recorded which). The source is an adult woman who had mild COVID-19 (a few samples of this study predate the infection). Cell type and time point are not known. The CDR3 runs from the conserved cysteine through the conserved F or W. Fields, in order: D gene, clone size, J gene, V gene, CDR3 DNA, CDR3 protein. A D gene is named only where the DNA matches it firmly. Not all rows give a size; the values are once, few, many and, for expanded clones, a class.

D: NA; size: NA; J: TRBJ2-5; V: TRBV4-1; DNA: TGCGCCAGCAGCCAAGTCGGCGGGGGCGGGGGTCGGGAGACCCAGTACTTC; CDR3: CASSQVGGGGGRETQYF
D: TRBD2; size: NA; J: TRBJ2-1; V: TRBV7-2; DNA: TGTGCCAGCAGCTTACCGGACACCCTAGCGGGGGGAAATGAGCAGTTCTTC; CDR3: CASSLPDTLAGGNEQFF
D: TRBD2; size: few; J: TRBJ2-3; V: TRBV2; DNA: TGTGCCAGCCGGGGGGTGGGCACAGATACGCAGTATTTT; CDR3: CASRGVGTDTQYF
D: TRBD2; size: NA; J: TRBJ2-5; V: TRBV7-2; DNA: TGTGCCAGCAGCTTGGTTAGCGGGGCACAAGAGACCCAGTACTTC; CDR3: CASSLVSGAQETQYF
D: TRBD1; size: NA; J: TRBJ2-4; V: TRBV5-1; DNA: TGCGCCAGCAGCGGGGCGACAGGGGAGAATTTCCTAGCCAAAAACATTCAGTACTTC; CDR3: CASSGATGENFLAKNIQYF
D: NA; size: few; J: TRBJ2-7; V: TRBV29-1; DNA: TGCAGCGTTAAGGGGATGGCAGGGCTCGCCTACGAGCAGTACTTC; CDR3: CSVKGMAGLAYEQYF
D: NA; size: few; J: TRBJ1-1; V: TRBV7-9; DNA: TGTGCCAGCAGCTCCGATTGGATGCCTGAAGCTTTCTTT; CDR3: CASSSDWMPEAFF
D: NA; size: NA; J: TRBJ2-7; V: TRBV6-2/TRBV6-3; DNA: TGTGCCAGCAGCCGGGGACGGATCCACTACGAGCAGTACTTC; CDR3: CASSRGRIHYEQYF
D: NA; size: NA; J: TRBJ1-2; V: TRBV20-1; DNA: TGCAGTGCTAGTCCTCCCCATGGCTACACCTTC; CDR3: CSASPPHGYTF
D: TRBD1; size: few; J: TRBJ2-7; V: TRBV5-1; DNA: TGCGCCAGCAGCTTGACAGGGGAGCCAAGGCACGAGCAGTACTTC; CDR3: CASSLTGEPRHEQYF
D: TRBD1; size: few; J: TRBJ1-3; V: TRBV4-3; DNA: TGCGCCAGCAGCCGGGGGACAGCGGCTGGAAACACCATATATTTT; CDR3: CASSRGTAAGNTIYF
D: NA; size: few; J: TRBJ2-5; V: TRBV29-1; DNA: TGCAGCGTTGACCGGACAGAAGAGACCCAGTACTTC; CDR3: CSVDRTEETQYF
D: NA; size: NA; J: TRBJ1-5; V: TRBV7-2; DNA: TGTGCCAGCAGCTTACGGGACAATCAGCCCCAGCATTTT; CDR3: CASSLRDNQPQHF
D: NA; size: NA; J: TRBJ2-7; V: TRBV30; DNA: TGTGCCTTATGGAGGGGCAGGGGTCCCTACGAGCAGTACTTC; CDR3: CALWRGRGPYEQYF
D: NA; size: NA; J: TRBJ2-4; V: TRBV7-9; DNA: TGTGCCAGCAGCACGGACAAAAACATTCAGTACTTC; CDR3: CASSTDKNIQYF
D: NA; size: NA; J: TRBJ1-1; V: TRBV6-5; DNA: TGTGCCTCCCTAGAGGGGCTTAACACTGAAGCTTTCTTT; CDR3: CASLEGLNTEAFF
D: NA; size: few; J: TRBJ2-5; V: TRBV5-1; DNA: TGCGCCAGCGACCCTTTCGACGGGCAAGAGACCCAGTACTTC; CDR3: CASDPFDGQETQYF